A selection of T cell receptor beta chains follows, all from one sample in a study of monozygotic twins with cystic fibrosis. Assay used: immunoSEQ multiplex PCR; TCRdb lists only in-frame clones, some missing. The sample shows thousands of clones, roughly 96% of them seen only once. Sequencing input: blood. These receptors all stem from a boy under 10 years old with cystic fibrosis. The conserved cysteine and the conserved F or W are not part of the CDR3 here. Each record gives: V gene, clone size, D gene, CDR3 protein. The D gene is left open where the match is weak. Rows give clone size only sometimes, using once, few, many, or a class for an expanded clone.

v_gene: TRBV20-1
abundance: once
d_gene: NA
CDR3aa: PRNTIY

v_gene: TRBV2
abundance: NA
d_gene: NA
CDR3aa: ASRGPRSNQPQH

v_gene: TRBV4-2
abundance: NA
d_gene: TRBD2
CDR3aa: ASSPILAGEYNEQF

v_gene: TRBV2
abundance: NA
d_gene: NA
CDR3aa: ASSDFGYGYT

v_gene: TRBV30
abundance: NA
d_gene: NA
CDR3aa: AWSVTIPSYEQY

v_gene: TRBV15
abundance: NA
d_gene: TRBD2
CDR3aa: ATSRSFGGTDTQY

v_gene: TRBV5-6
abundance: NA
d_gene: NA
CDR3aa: ASSLAGTLANEQF

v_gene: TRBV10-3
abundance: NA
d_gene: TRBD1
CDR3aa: AISGPGQEAF

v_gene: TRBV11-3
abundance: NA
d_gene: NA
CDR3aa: ASSLGGNTGELF

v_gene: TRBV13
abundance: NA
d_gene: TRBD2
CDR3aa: ASSRGLAPSSDEQY

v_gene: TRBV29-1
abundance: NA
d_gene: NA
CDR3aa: SVETSRGLSYT

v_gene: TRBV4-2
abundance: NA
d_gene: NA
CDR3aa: ASSPFRGTEAF

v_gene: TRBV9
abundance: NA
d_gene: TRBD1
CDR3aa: ASDRDLNTGELF

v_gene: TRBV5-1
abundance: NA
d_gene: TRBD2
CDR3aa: ASSLATTSGAEF

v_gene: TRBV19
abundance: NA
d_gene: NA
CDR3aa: ASSRGLQLPGANVLT

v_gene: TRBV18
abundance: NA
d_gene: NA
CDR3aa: ASSRMETYNSPLH

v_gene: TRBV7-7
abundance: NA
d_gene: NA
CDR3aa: ASSLAGYVGANGYT

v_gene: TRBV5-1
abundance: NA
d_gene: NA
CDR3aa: ASSVDTGAQY

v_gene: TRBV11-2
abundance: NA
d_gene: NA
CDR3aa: ASSRAGVRQPQH

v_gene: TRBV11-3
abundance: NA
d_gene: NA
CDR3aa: ASSLGTLNRSDTGELF

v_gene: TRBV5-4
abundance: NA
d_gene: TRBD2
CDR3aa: ASSSTGLAGRVWWETQY

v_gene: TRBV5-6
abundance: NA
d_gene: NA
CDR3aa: ASSVHRMSARGAF

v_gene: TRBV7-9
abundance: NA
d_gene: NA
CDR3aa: ASSLLVSENEKLF

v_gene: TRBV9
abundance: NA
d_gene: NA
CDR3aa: ASSVDGHSNQPQH

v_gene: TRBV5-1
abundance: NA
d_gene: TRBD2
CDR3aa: ASSLSLAGTGEQY

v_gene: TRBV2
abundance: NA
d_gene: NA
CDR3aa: ASSAGVSQINTDTQY